This T cell receptor beta chain came from a study of Tregs in tolerant kidney transplant recipients. Study-wide results and limits: Biological reproducibility was not directly addressed, but technical replication error appeared minimal. Tregs expanded with activated donor B cells seemed most donor-specific.

CDR3 length equals 15 residues. V was pared by 10 bases and J by 0 bases, with 16 bases between. Germline loops: CDR1 LNHDA, CDR2 SQIVND (reference sequence). Unstimulated regulatory T cells (CD4+CD25+CD127-), CD4+CD25- non-regulatory cells, CD4 and CD8 cells were FACS-sorted from thawed PBMCs. Sequencing used immunoSEQ multiplex PCR; TCRdb keeps in-frame clones, though not all of them. This sample carries 200,000 to 300,000 clones, around 81% of them seen once, and the ten largest clones take around 0.6%. Of note for this clone: Its antigen is still unknown.

The source material was CD4+ T cells from blood. The clonotype comes from a human donor in good health. This chain uses TRBV19 with TRBJ1-5; the D gene is possibly TRBD1 (6 bases). CDR3 residues: CATGGRGISNQPQHF. The CDR3 DNA reads as TGTGCCACCGGCGGGAGGGGGATTAGCAATCAGCCCCAGCATTTT.